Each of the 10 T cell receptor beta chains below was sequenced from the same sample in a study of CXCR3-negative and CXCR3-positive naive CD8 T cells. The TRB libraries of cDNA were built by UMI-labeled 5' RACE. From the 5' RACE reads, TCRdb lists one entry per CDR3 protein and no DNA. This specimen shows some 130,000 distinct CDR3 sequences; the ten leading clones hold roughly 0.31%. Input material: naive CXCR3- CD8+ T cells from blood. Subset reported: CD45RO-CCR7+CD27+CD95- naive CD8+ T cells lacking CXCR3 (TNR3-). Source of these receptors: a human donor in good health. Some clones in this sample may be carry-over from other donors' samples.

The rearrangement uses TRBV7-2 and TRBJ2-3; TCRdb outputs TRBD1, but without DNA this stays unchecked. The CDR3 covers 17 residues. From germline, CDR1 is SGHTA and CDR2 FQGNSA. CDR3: CASSSFTWDRGTDTQYF.

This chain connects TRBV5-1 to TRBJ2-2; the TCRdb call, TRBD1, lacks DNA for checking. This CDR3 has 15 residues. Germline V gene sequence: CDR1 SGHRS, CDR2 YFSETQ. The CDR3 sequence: CASSPDRGRFGELFF.

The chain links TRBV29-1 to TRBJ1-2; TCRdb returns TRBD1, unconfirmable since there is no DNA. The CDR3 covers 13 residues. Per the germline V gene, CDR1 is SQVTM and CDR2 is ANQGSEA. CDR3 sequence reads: CSGTLDRNYGYTF.

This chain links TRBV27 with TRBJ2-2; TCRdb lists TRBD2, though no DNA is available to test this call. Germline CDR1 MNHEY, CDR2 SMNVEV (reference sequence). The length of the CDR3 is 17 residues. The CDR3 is CASSMTLGLAFGGELFF.

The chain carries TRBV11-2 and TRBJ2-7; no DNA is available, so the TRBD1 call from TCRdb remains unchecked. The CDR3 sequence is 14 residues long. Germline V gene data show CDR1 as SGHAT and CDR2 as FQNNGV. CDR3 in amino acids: CASRKGLGAYEQYF. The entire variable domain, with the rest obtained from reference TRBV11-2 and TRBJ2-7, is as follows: EAGVAQSPRYKIIEKRQSVAFWCNPISGHATLYWYQQILGQGPKLLIQFQNNGVVDDSQLPKDRFSAERLKGVDSTLKIQPAKLEDSAVYLCASRKGLGAYEQYFGPGTRLTVT.

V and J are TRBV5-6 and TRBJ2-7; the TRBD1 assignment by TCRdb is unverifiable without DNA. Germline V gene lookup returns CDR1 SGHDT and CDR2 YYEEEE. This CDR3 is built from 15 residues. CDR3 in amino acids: CASSRTRTDNYEQYF.

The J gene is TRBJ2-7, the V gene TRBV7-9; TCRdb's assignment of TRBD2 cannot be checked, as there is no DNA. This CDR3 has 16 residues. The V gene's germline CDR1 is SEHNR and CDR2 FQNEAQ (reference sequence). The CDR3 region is CASSFTLGRRVYEQYF.

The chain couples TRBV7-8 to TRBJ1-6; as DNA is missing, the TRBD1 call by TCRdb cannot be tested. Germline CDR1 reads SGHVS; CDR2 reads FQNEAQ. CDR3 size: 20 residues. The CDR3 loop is CASSLEPPYRDRGRNSPLHF.

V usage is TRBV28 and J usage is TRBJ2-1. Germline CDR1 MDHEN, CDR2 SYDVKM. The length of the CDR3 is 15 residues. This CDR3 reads CASSLWGGNNNEQFF. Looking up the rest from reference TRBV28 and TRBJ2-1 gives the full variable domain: DVKVTQSSRYLVKRTGEKVFLECVQDMDHENMFWYRQDPGLGLRLIYFSYDVKMKEKGDIPEGYSVSREKKERFSLILESASTNQTSMYLCASSLWGGNNNEQFFGPGTRLTVL.

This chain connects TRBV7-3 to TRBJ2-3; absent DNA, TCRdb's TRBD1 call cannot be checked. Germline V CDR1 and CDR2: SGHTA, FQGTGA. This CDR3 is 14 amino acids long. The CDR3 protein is CASSRTGYKDTQYF.